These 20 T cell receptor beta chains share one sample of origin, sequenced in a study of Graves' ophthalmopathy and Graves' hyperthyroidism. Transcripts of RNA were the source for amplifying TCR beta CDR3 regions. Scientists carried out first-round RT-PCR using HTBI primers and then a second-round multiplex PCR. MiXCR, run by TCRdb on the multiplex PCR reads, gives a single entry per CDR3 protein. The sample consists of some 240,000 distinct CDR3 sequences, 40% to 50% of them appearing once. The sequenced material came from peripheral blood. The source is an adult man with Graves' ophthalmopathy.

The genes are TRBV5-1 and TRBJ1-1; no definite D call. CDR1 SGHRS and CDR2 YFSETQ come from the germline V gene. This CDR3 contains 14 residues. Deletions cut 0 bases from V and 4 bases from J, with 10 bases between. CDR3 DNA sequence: TGCGCCAGCAGCTTGGATCCGAGGAGCACTGAAGCTTTCTTT. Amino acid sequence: CASSLDPRSTEAFF.

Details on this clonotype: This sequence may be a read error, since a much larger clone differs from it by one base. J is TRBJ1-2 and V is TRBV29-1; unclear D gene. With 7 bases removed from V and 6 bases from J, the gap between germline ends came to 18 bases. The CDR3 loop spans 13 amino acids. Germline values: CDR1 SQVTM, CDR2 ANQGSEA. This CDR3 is CSAAVSSLDGYTF. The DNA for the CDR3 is TGCAGCGCCGCAGTCTCGTCTCTTGATGGCTACACCTTC.

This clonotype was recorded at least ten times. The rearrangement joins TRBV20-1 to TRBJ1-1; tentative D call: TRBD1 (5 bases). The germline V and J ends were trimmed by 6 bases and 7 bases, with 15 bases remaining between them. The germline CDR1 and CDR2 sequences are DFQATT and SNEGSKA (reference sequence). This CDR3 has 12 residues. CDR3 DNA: TGCAGTGCCGCACAGGATCTCAATGAAGCTTTCTTT. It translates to CSAAQDLNEAFF.

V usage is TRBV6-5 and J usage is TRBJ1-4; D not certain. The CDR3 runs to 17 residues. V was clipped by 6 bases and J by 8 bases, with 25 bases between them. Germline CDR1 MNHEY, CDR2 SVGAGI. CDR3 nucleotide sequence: TGTGCCAGCAGACGTTTTTTCGGGGAGGGAGAAGGCGAAAAACTGTTTTTT. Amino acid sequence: CASRRFFGEGEGEKLFF.

Here the CDR3 reads CASSESGLPWEETQYF. CDR3 DNA: TGCGCCAGCAGTGAGTCGGGACTCCCGTGGGAAGAGACCCAGTACTTC. J is TRBJ2-5 and V is TRBV10-2; D possibly corresponds to TRBD2 (6 bases). This CDR3 contains 16 residues. Germline-derived CDR1 and CDR2 are WSHSY and SAAADI. The germline V and J ends were trimmed by 0 bases and 3 bases, with 14 bases remaining between them.

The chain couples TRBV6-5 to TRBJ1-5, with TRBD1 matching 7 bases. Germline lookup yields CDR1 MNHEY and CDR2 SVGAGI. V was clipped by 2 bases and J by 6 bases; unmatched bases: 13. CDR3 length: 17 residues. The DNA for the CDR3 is TGTGCCAGCAGTTACCCTTACAGGGGTAAGGGGAGTCAGCCCCAGCATTTT. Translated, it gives CASSYPYRGKGSQPQHF.

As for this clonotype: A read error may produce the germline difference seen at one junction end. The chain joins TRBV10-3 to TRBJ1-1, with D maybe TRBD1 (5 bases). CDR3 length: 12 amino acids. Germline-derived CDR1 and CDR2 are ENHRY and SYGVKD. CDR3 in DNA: TGTGCCAGCAGTAGCTTAGGGGTGGCAGCTTTCTTT. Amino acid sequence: CASSSLGVAAFF.

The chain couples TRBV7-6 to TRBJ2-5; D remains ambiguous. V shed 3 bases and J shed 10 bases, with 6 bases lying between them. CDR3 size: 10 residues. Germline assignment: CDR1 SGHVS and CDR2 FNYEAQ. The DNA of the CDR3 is TGTGCCAGCAGCTTCTTGGGCCAGTACTTC. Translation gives CASSFLGQYF.

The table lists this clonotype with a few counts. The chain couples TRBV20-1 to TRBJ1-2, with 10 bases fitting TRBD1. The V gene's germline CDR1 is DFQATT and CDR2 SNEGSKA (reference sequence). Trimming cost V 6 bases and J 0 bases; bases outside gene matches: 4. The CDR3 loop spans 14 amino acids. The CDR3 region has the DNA TGCAGTGCCGGGACAGGGGCCACTAACTATGGCTACACCTTC. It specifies CSAGTGATNYGYTF.

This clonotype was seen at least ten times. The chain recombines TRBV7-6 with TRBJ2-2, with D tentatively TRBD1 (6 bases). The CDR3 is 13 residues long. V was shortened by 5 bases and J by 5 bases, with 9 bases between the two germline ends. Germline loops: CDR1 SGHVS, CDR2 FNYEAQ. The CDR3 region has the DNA TGTGCCAGCAGCCCAGGGGTTACCGGGGAGCTGTTTTTT. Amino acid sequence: CASSPGVTGELFF.

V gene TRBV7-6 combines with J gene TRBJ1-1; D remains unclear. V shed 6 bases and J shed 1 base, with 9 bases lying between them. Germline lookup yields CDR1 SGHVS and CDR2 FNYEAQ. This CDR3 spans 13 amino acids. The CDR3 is CASRGSGNTEAFF. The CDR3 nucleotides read TGTGCCAGCAGGGGGTCCGGGAACACTGAAGCTTTCTTT.

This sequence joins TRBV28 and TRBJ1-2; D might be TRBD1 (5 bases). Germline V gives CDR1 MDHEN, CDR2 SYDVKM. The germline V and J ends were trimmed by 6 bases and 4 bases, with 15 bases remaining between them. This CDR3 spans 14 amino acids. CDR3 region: CASSQRGNIYGYTF. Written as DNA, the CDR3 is TGTGCCAGCAGCCAAAGGGGAAACATCTATGGCTACACCTTC.

As DNA, the CDR3 is TGTGCCAGCAGTTTAGCGGCGGGGGTCGAAGCTTTCTTT. Translation: CASSLAAGVEAFF. The chain links TRBV12-3 or TRBV12-4 to TRBJ1-1, with a tentative D call TRBD1 (5 bases). V lost 0 bases and J 8 bases, leaving 10 bases between the germline ends. The CDR3 contains 13 residues.

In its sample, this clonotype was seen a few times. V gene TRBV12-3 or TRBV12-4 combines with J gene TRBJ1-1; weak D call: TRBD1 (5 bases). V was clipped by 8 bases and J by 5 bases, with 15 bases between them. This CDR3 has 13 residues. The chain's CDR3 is CASPRGDRTEAFF. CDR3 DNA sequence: TGTGCCAGCCCTAGAGGGGATCGGACTGAAGCTTTCTTT.

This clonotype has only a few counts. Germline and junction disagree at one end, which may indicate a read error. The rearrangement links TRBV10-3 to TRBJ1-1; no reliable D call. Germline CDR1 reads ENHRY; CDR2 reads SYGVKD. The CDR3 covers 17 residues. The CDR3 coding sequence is TGTGCCGTCAGTGAGTCTATACGGGTTAGCGCGAACACTGAAGCTTTCTTT. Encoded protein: CAVSESIRVSANTEAFF.

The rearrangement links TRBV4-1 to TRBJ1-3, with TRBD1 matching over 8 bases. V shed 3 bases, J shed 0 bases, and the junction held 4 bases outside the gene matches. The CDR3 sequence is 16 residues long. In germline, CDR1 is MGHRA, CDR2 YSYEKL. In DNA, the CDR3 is TGCGCCAGCAGCCAGGGGGGACAGGCCTCTGGAAACACCATATATTTT. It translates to CASSQGGQASGNTIYF.

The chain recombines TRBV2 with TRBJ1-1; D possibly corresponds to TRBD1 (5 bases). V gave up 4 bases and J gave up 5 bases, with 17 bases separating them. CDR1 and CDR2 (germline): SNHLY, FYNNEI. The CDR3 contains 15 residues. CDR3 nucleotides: TGTGCCAGCAGTGGATCCGGGTGGAGGGGAACTGAAGCTTTCTTT. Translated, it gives CASSGSGWRGTEAFF.

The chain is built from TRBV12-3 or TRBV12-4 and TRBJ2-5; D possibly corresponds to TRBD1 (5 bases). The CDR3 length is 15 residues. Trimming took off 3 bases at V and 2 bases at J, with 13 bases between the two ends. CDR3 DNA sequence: TGTGCCAGCAGTTTTCAGGGTCCAGGTCAAGAGACCCAGTACTTC. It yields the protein CASSFQGPGQETQYF.

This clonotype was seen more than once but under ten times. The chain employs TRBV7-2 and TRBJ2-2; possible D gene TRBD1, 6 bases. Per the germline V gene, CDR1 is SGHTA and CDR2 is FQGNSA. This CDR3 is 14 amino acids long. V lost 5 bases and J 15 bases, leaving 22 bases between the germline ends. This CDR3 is CASSLPLGAGMMFF. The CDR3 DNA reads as TGTGCCAGCAGCCTCCCCTTGGGGGCTGGTATGATGTTTTTT.

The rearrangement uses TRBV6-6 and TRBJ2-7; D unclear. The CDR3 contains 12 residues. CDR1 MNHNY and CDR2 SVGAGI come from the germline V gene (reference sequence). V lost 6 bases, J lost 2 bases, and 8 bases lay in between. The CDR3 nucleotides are TGTGCCAGCAGCCATAGGACCTACGAGCAGTACTTC. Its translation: CASSHRTYEQYF.